One and the same sample provided the 8 T cell receptor beta chains below, sequenced in a study of patients and donors after allogeneic stem cell transplantation. TCRdb reprocessed the RT-PCR reads via MiXCR and lists one record per CDR3 protein. This table has about 200,000 distinct CDR3 sequences, about 38% appearing once. The source material was blood, either unsorted or a sorted T cell fraction (not recorded which). These receptors were taken from a human donor who was either an allogeneic HSCT recipient or a stem cell or donor lymphocyte infusion donor (not recorded which). It is not recorded whose cells these are; they may come from a transplant donor.

In its sample, this clonotype was seen once. This chain connects TRBV28 to TRBJ1-3; D not resolved. V was trimmed by 3 bases and J by 3 bases, leaving 9 bases between them. The germline V gene encodes CDR1 MDHEN and CDR2 SYDVKM. The CDR3 runs to 14 residues. CDR3 amino acids: CASSFTGGGNTIYF. CDR3 nucleotide sequence: TGTGCCAGCAGTTTCACGGGAGGTGGAAACACCATATATTTT. The variable domain in full, completed from reference TRBV28 and TRBJ1-3, reads DVKVTQSSRYLVKRTGEKVFLECVQDMDHENMFWYRQDPGLGLRLIYFSYDVKMKEKGDIPEGYSVSREKKERFSLILESASTNQTSMYLCASSFTGGGNTIYFGEGSWLTVV.

In its sample, this clonotype was seen a few times. The V gene is TRBV27, the J gene TRBJ2-2; tentative D call: TRBD2 (7 bases). CDR3 length equals 17 residues. Germline CDR1 is MNHEY and CDR2 is SMNVEV (reference sequence). The V end was cut by 0 bases, the J end by 1 base, with 12 bases between. The CDR3 DNA reads as TGTGCCAGCAGTTTATCCGGGGGGCATTTGAACACCGGGGAGCTGTTTTTT. Protein product: CASSLSGGHLNTGELFF.

A few counts support this clonotype. The chain uses TRBV20-1 and TRBJ1-5, with a weak D call TRBD1 (6 bases). Germline CDR1 DFQATT, CDR2 SNEGSKA (reference sequence). CDR3 size: 13 residues. V was trimmed by 6 bases and J by 5 bases, leaving 14 bases between them. The CDR3 spells CSAIWGADQPQHF. CDR3 sequence (DNA): TGCAGTGCGATCTGGGGGGCGGATCAGCCCCAGCATTTT.

The chain combines TRBV20-1 with TRBJ1-1; tentative D call: TRBD1 (6 bases). CDR1 DFQATT and CDR2 SNEGSKA come from the germline V gene (reference sequence). The CDR3 consists of 17 residues. The V end was cut by 5 bases, the J end by 2 bases, with 24 bases between. This CDR3 reads CSARRPIGGAGNTEAFF. The CDR3 nucleotides read TGCAGTGCTCGCCGGCCCATTGGGGGCGCAGGAAACACTGAAGCTTTCTTT.

The chain recombines TRBV2 with TRBJ1-5; D remains unclear. Germline assignment: CDR1 SNHLY and CDR2 FYNNEI. The CDR3 is made up of 14 amino acids. V was clipped by 9 bases and J by 0 bases, with 12 bases between them. As DNA, the CDR3 is TGTGCCAGTCAAGAGGGAAGTAGCAATCAGCCCCAGCATTTT. This sequence encodes CASQEGSSNQPQHF.

The chain has TRBV7-9 and TRBJ1-2; D uncertain. This CDR3 comprises 11 residues. Germline CDR1 SEHNR, CDR2 FQNEAQ (reference sequence). V was shortened by 5 bases and J by 8 bases, with 9 bases between the two germline ends. The chain's CDR3 is CASSHSAGYTF. DNA for the CDR3: TGTGCCAGCAGCCACAGTGCGGGCTACACCTTC.

The chain has TRBV5-1 and TRBJ2-5, with D hard to call. V lost 4 bases and J lost 4, with 14 bases in between. This CDR3 spans 14 amino acids. Per the germline V gene, CDR1 is SGHRS and CDR2 is YFSETQ. DNA for the CDR3: TGCGCCAGCAGCCCGCAAACGGCAGGAGAGACCCAGTACTTC. Its translation is CASSPQTAGETQYF.

This clonotype has more than one count but fewer than ten. The CDR3 DNA reads TGTGCCACCAGTATTGAGGTTACGAACACTGAAGCTTTCTTT. Translated, it gives CATSIEVTNTEAFF. The V gene is TRBV15, the J gene TRBJ1-1; D is undetermined. The CDR3 sequence is 14 residues long. CDR1 is LNHNV and CDR2 is YYDKDF in the germline V gene (reference sequence). V was cut by 6 bases and J by 1 base, with 12 bases left in between.